This section outlines one T cell receptor beta chain sequence together with its context. Its cognate antigen is unknown. V lost 4 bases and J 6 bases, leaving 15 bases between the germline ends. CDR3 length: 14 residues. Germline values: CDR1 MNHEY, CDR2 SVGAGI. The entry originates in a study of shared clonotypes between healthy human individuals. For the study at large: CD4 naive cells filled three plates per donor, CD4 memory three, CD8 naive two and CD8 memory one.

Authors' analysis steps: Sequence data from immunoSEQ were junction-only and lacked quality scores; consequently, filtering differed. The data were produced by immunoSEQ multiplex PCR, yet TCRdb's version contains in-frame clones alone and is incomplete. V, J and clone size are taken as reported in that table, and D and trimming were inferred from the DNA itself. The repertoire includes about 2.4 million clones, 85% to 95% of them detected once, and 0.14% sits in the top ten. Study-wide points: Memory subsets generally showed smaller estimated richness than naive subsets did. The four-donor shared clonotypes exceeded non-shared clonotypes in generation probability, with non-shared ones scoring lower.

The source is a man aged 18 to 29 in good health. Sequencing was carried out using naive CD4+ T cells sorted from blood. Specified subset: CD45RA+ positively selected. The genes are TRBV6-5 and TRBJ1-1; perhaps TRBD1 as D (6 bases). The CDR3 DNA is TGTGCCAGCAGTTTTCGGGACATCAGTGCTGAAGCTTTCTTT. Translation: CASSFRDISAEAFF.